Listed below are T cell receptor beta chains from one sample, sequenced in a study of naive and memory T cell subsets. TCRdb processed the 5' RACE reads anew with MiXCR; each CDR3 protein has one entry. In the table there are about 62,000 distinct CDR3 sequences, approximately 8% of which are singletons. Receptors originate from a female donor in good health. CDR3s include the opening cysteine and the closing phenylalanine or tryptophan. The D gene is left open where the match is weak. A clone size is listed for some rows: how often the clone was seen (once, few, many), or a class if it is expanded.

j_call v_call d_call clone_size cdr3_nt cdr3_aa
TRBJ2-1 TRBV5-1 TRBD1 many TGCGCCAGCAGCTTGGGACAGGGCAATGAGCAGTTCTTC CASSLGQGNEQFF
TRBJ2-7 TRBV27 . few TGTGCCAGCAGTTTACAGGGAGAAACCTACGAGCAGTACTTC CASSLQGETYEQYF
TRBJ2-3 TRBV19 TRBD1 many TGTGCCAGTAGTATTCCCGGGACAGGGATCACAGATACGCAGTATTTT CASSIPGTGITDTQYF
TRBJ2-7 TRBV29-1 TRBD2 few TGCAGCGTCCTTAGCGGGGAAGCCTACGAGCAGTACTTC CSVLSGEAYEQYF
TRBJ2-1 TRBV29-1 TRBD1 few TGCAGCGTTTCCGACAGGGGACCTTACAATGAGCAGTTCTTC CSVSDRGPYNEQFF
TRBJ2-1 TRBV29-1 . few TGCAGCGTTGAAGGGACCCGTGAGAAGTACAATGAGCAGTTCTTC CSVEGTREKYNEQFF
TRBJ1-6 TRBV7-8 TRBD1 many TGTGCCAGCAGCTTAGGTTTGGCAGGGGGCAATTCACCCCTCCACTTT CASSLGLAGGNSPLHF
TRBJ1-1 TRBV20-1 . many TGCAGTGCCTCCCGGCTTAACACTGAAGCTTTCTTT CSASRLNTEAFF
TRBJ1-2 TRBV30 TRBD1 many TGTGCCTGGGGGGTACAGGGGGCCCTAGGCTACACCTTC CAWGVQGALGYTF
TRBJ1-2 TRBV6-5 . . TGTGCCAGCACCGAGACAGTCTATTCTGGCTACACCTTC CASTETVYSGYTF
TRBJ2-3 TRBV6-6 TRBD2 few TGTGCCAGCAGTTCGGGGGGGCGTATCACAGATACGCAGTATTTT CASSSGGRITDTQYF
TRBJ1-2 TRBV7-9 . few TGTGCCAGCAGCTTGGACGGGTCCTATGGCTACACCTTC CASSLDGSYGYTF